This T cell receptor beta chain came from a study of T cell repertoires in cytomegalovirus infection. A word on this clonotype: Antigen specificity is unknown.

The CDR3 runs to 15 residues. V was clipped by 4 bases and J by 0 bases, with 13 bases between them. CDR1 SGHRS and CDR2 YFSETQ come from the germline V gene. TCRdb used MiXCR to reprocess the reads, holding one entry per CDR3 protein. Of more than 150,000 distinct CDR3 sequences in the sample, 23% were seen once. Findings and limits, study-wide: Summed public TCR beta family frequency identified CMV carriers bearing the relevant HLA.

The specimen sequenced was PBMCs. V is TRBV5-1 and J is TRBJ1-1, with D unclear. The clonotype comes from a human donor in good health (CMV status not recorded). Some clones in this sample may be carry-over from other donors' samples. CDR3 in amino acids: CASSPSGFMNTEAFF. CDR3 nucleotide sequence: TGCGCCAGCAGCCCTAGTGGGTTTATGAACACTGAAGCTTTCTTT. The full variable domain, completed using reference TRBV5-1 and TRBJ1-1, is KAGVTQTPRYLIKTRGQQVTLSCSPISGHRSVSWYQQTPGQGLQFLFEYFSETQRNKGNFPGRFSGRQFSNSRSEMNVSTLELGDSALYLCASSPSGFMNTEAFFGQGTRLTVV.